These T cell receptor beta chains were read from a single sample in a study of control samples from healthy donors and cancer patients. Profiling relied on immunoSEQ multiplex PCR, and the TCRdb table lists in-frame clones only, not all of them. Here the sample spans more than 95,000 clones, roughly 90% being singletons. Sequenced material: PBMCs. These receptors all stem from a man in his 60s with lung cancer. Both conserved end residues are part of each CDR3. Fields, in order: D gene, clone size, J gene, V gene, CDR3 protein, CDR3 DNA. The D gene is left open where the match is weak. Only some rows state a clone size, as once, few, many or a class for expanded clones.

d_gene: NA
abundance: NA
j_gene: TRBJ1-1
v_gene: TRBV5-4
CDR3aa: CASSFGGTEAFF
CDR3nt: TGTGCCAGCAGCTTTGGGGGAACTGAAGCTTTCTTT

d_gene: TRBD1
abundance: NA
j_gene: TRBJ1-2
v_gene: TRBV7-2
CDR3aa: CASSLGLGRDRNYGYTF
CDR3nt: TGTGCCAGCAGCTTAGGCTTGGGTCGGGACAGAAACTATGGCTACACCTTC

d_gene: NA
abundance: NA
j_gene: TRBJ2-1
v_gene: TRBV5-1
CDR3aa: CASIRDPSSNEQFF
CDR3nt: TGCGCCAGCATCCGGGATCCTTCTAGCAATGAGCAGTTCTTC

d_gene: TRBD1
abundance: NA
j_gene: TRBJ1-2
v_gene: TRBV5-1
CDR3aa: CASSSTGGNYGYTF
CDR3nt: TGCGCCAGCAGCTCGACAGGGGGTAACTATGGCTACACCTTC

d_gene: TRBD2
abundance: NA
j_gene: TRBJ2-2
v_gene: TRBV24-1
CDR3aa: CATSGLAGLTGELFF
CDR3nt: TGTGCCACCAGTGGACTAGCGGGGCTTACCGGGGAGCTGTTTTTT

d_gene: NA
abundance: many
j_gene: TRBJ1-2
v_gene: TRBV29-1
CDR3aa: CSVGLTTGGYGYTF
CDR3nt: TGCAGCGTAGGATTGACGACAGGCGGGTATGGCTACACCTTC

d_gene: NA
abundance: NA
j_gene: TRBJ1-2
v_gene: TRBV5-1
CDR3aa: CASSLDGATPLGYTF
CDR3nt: TGCGCCAGCAGCTTGGACGGGGCAACTCCCCTCGGCTACACCTTC

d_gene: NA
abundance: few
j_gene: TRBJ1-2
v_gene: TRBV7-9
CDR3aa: CASSPNSGPYGYTF
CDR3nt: TGTGCCAGCAGCCCAAATAGTGGGCCCTATGGCTACACCTTC

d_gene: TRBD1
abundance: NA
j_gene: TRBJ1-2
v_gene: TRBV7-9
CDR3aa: CASSLEDRKGYGYTF
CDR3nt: TGTGCCAGCAGCTTAGAGGACAGGAAAGGATATGGCTACACCTTC

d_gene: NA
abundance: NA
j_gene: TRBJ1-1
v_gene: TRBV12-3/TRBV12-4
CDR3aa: CASSLTGPTEAFF
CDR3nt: TGTGCCAGCAGTCTAACAGGTCCCACTGAAGCTTTCTTT

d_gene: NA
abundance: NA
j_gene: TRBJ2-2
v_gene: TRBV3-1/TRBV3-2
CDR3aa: CASSQNAGELFF
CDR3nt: TGTGCCAGCAGCCAAAATGCGGGGGAGCTGTTTTTT

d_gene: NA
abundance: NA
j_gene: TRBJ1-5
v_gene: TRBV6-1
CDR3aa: CASSGLQGPTAYSNQPQHF
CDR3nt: TGTGCCAGCAGTGGCCTACAGGGTCCGACCGCTTATAGCAATCAGCCCCAGCATTTT

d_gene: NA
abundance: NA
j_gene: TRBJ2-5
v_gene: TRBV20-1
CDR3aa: CSVDSGETQYF
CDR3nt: TGCAGTGTTGATAGTGGGGAGACCCAGTACTTC

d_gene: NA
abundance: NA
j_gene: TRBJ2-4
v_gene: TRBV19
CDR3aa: CASSLGYDRLDIQYF
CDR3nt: TGTGCCAGTAGCTTAGGGTACGACAGGTTGGACATTCAGTACTTC

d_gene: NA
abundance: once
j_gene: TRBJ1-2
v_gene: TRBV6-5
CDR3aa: CASSYSSRITGYTF
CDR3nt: TGTGCCAGCAGTTACTCATCTCGGATCACTGGCTACACCTTC

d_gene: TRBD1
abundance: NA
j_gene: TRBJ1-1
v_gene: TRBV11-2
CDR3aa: CASSLVGDRGPNTEAFF
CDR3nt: TGTGCCAGCAGCTTAGTTGGCGACAGGGGCCCGAACACTGAAGCTTTCTTT

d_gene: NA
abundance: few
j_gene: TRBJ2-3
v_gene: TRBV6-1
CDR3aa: CASSLGGSGTDTQYF
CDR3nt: TGTGCCAGCAGTTTAGGTGGGAGCGGCACAGATACGCAGTATTTT

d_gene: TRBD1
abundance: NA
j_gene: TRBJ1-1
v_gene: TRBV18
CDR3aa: CASSLRQGITEAFF
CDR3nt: TGTGCCAGCTCACTCAGACAGGGTATCACTGAAGCTTTCTTT

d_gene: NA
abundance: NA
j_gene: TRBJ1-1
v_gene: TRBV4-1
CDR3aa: CASSQATRGEAFF
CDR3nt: TGCGCCAGCAGCCAAGCGACCCGGGGTGAAGCTTTCTTT

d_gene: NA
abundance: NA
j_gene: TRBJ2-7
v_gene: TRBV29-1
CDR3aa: CSAEQGGDYEQYF
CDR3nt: TGCAGCGCCGAACAGGGTGGGGACTACGAGCAGTACTTC

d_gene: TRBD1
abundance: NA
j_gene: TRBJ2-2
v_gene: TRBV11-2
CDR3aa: CASSGRTGNTGELFF
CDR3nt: TGTGCCAGCAGCGGGCGGACAGGGAACACCGGGGAGCTGTTTTTT

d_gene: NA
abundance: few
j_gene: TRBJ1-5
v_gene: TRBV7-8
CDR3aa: CASSLRVERGNQPQHF
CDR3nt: TGTGCCAGCAGCCTTCGGGTCGAGCGGGGGAATCAGCCCCAGCATTTT

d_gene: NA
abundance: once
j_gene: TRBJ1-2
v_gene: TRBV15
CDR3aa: CATSRDWYGYTF
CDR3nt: TGTGCCACCAGCAGAGATTGGTATGGCTACACCTTC

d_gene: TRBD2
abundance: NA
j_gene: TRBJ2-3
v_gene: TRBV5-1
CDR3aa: CASSLGASGGAQVGYF
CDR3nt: TGCGCCAGCAGCTTGGGAGCTAGCGGGGGGGCACAGGTCGGGTATTTT

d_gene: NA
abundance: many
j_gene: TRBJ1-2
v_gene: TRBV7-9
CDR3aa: CASSLTVYGYTF
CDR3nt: TGTGCCAGCAGTCTGACAGTCTATGGCTACACCTTC

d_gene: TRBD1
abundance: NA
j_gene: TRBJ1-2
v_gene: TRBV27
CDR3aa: CASSLLGTGGADYGYTF
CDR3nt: TGTGCCAGCAGTTTATTAGGGACAGGGGGCGCTGACTATGGCTACACCTTC

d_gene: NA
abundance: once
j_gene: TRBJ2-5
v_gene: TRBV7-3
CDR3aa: CASSLLGVGETQYF
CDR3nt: TGTGCCAGCAGCTTACTGGGGGTTGGTGAGACCCAGTACTTC

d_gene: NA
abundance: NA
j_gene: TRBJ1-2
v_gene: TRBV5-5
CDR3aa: CASSGDRATILYGYTF
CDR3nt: TGTGCCAGCAGCGGAGACCGGGCAACCATACTCTATGGCTACACCTTC

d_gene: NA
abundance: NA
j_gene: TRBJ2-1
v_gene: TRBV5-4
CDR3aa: CASKAENGHEQFF
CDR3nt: TGTGCCAGCAAAGCGGAGAATGGTCATGAGCAGTTCTTC

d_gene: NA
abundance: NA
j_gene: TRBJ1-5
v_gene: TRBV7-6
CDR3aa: CASSLAGGSNQPQHF
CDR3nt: TGTGCCAGCAGCTTAGCGGGGGGTAGCAATCAGCCCCAGCATTTT

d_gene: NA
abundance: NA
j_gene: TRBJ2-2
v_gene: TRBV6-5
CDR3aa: CAARSLAGVPGELFF
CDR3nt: TGTGCCGCCCGTTCCCTAGCCGGGGTCCCCGGGGAGCTGTTTTTT

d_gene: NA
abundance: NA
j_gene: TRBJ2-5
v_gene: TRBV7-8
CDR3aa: CASKSYVETQYF
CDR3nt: TGTGCCAGCAAAAGTTACGTGGAGACCCAGTACTTC

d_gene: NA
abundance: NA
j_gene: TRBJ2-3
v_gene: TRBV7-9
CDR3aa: CASSLGGLGADTQYF
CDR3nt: TGTGCCAGCAGCTTAGGGGGGCTGGGAGCAGATACGCAGTATTTT

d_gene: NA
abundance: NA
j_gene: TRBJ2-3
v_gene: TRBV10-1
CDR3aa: CASSETTRLDTQYF
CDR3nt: TGCGCCAGCAGTGAGACGACTAGATTAGATACGCAGTATTTT

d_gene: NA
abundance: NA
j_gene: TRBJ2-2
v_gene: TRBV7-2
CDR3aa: CASSLAPITGELFF
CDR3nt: TGTGCCAGCAGCTTAGCGCCCATCACCGGGGAGCTGTTTTTT

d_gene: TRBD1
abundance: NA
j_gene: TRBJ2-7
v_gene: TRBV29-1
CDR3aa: CSVEDPGQGRLEQYF
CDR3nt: TGCAGCGTTGAAGACCCAGGACAGGGGAGGCTCGAGCAGTACTTC

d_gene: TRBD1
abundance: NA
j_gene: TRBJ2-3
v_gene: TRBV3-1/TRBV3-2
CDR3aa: CASSPGTGEDTQYF
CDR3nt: TGTGCCAGCAGCCCTGGGACAGGGGAGGATACGCAGTATTTT

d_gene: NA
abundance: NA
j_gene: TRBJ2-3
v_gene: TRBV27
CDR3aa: CASSLRREGADTQYF
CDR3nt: TGTGCCAGCAGTTTGCGGAGGGAAGGTGCAGATACGCAGTATTTT

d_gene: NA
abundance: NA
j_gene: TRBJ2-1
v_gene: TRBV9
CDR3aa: CASSHDWSRYEQFF
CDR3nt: TGTGCCAGCAGCCATGACTGGTCGAGATATGAGCAGTTCTTC

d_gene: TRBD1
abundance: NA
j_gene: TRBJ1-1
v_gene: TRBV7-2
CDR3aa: CASSPQGGWPEAFF
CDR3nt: TGTGCCAGCAGCCCACAGGGGGGATGGCCTGAAGCTTTCTTT